Listed below are T cell receptor beta chains from one sample, sequenced in a study of T-cell reconstitution after alpha-beta-depleted transplantation in children. From the PCR reads, TCRdb called clonotypes with MiXCR, one entry per CDR3 protein. The repertoire has 640,000 or so distinct CDR3 sequences, roughly 15% of them found once; the top ten carry approximately 1%. The input for sequencing was PBMCs from the stem cell graft donor, taken from the stem cell graft. Receptors were obtained from a human donor who donated a stem cell graft to a child with acute myeloid leukemia. Each CDR3 is given with its conserved first and last residue. A D gene is named only where the DNA matches it firmly. The listing skips clone size in some rows; elsewhere it reads once, few, many or a size class.

clone_size cdr3_length j_call d_call v_call cdr3_aa cdr3_nt
NA 13 TRBJ2-3 TRBD2 TRBV20-1 CTTGLAGTDTQYF TGCACCACCGGACTAGCGGGCACAGATACGCAGTATTTT
many 15 TRBJ2-5 TRBD2 TRBV20-1 CSARRLAGLGETQYF TGCAGTGCGAGGAGGCTAGCGGGGCTGGGAGAGACCCAGTACTTC
few 13 TRBJ2-4 NA TRBV5-1 CASSKGRENIQYF TGCGCCAGCAGCAAGGGACGGGAAAACATTCAGTACTTC
many 10 TRBJ2-1 NA TRBV20-1 CRAQGRGQFF TGCAGGGCGCAGGGGCGAGGGCAGTTCTTC
many 13 TRBJ1-2 NA TRBV20-1 CSAAGRLSGGYTF TGCAGTGCTGCCGGCCGCCTTTCGGGGGGCTACACCTTC
NA 15 TRBJ2-3 NA TRBV3-1 CASSQVHRATDTQYF TGTGCCAGCAGCCAAGTACACAGGGCGACAGATACGCAGTATTTT
NA 12 TRBJ2-3 NA TRBV20-1 CSARDMGDTQYF TGCAGTGCTAGAGATATGGGGGATACGCAGTATTTT
NA 14 TRBJ2-5 TRBD1 TRBV7-9 CASSLKGQQETQYF TGTGCCAGCAGCTTAAAGGGACAGCAAGAGACCCAGTACTTC
many 16 TRBJ2-2 TRBD2 TRBV12-3/TRBV12-4 CASRKSGTRGTGELFF TGTGCCAGCAGGAAATCGGGGACTAGGGGGACCGGGGAGCTGTTTTTT
NA 17 TRBJ2-2 TRBD1 TRBV4-1 CASSQDQGVVGTGELFF TGCGCCAGCAGCCAAGACCAGGGGGTCGTCGGCACCGGGGAGCTGTTTTTT
NA 11 TRBJ1-4 NA TRBV12-3/TRBV12-4 CASRSNEKLFF TGTGCCAGCAGGAGTAATGAAAAACTGTTTTTT
NA 12 TRBJ1-5 TRBD1 TRBV24-1 CATSDTGEPQHF TGTGCCACCAGTGACACAGGGGAACCCCAGCATTTT
NA 15 TRBJ2-2 NA TRBV12-3/TRBV12-4 CASRSQSIAHGELFF TGTGCCAGCCGTTCCCAATCCATTGCCCACGGGGAGCTGTTTTTT
many 15 TRBJ2-5 NA TRBV29-1 CSVLLFDWYQETQYF TGCAGCGTCCTCCTCTTCGACTGGTACCAAGAGACCCAGTACTTC
NA 16 TRBJ1-5 NA TRBV12-3/TRBV12-4 CASSFRGTYSNQPQHF TGTGCCAGCAGTTTCCGGGGGACTTATAGCAATCAGCCCCAGCATTTT
NA 14 TRBJ2-1 NA TRBV7-9 CASDEGDIKNEQFF TGTGCCAGCGATGAAGGGGACATTAAGAATGAGCAGTTCTTC
NA 14 TRBJ2-2 NA TRBV4-3 CASSLKGSTGELFF TGCGCCAGCAGCCTAAAAGGGAGCACCGGGGAGCTGTTTTTT
many 18 TRBJ2-7 TRBD1 TRBV6-1 CASSQMDRGLFSGYEQYF TGTGCCAGCAGTCAAATGGACAGGGGACTCTTTTCGGGGTACGAGCAGTACTTC
NA 15 TRBJ1-4 TRBD1 TRBV6-5 CASSPRQGGGEKLFF TGTGCCAGCAGTCCTCGACAGGGCGGGGGGGAAAAACTGTTTTTT
many 16 TRBJ2-5 TRBD2 TRBV6-1 CASSKGGTSGDETQYF TGTGCCAGCTCTAAAGGAGGGACTAGCGGCGATGAGACCCAGTACTTC
many 16 TRBJ2-1 NA TRBV20-1 CSARVLGGSPYNEQFF TGCAGTGCTAGAGTTCTCGGGGGTTCTCCTTACAATGAGCAGTTCTTC
few 17 TRBJ2-7 TRBD1 TRBV7-9 CASSFLGVAGGAYEQYF TGTGCCAGCAGCTTCCTAGGCGTCGCAGGGGGAGCCTACGAGCAGTACTTC
NA 15 TRBJ2-1 NA TRBV12-3/TRBV12-4 CASSSLDRTNNEQFF TGTGCCAGCAGTTCGCTGGACAGAACCAACAATGAGCAGTTCTTC
NA 13 TRBJ2-3 TRBD1 TRBV2 CAVHRGRTDTQYF TGTGCCGTCCACAGGGGTCGCACAGATACGCAGTATTTT
many 15 TRBJ2-1 TRBD2 TRBV15 CATSQRAGGYNEQFF TGTGCCACCAGCCAACGAGCGGGGGGTTACAATGAGCAGTTCTTC
NA 15 TRBJ1-6 NA TRBV7-2 CASSSTGGLSSPLHF TGTGCCAGCAGCTCCACCGGGGGGCTAAGTTCACCCCTCCACTTT
few 8 TRBJ1-1 NA TRBV20-1 CSAGTALF TGCAGTGCCGGGACGGCGCTGTTT
many 17 TRBJ1-5 NA TRBV20-1 CSARDQAGGTLNQPQHF TGCAGTGCTAGAGATCAAGCGGGCGGGACTCTCAATCAGCCCCAGCATTTT
many 14 TRBJ2-1 NA TRBV6-2/TRBV6-3 CASRRGAPYNEQFF TGTGCCAGCAGACGAGGGGCCCCCTACAATGAGCAGTTCTTC
NA 16 TRBJ2-5 TRBD1 TRBV4-3 CASSPSGRGFQETQYF TGCGCCAGCAGCCCCTCGGGCAGGGGGTTCCAAGAGACCCAGTACTTC
few 18 TRBJ1-6 NA TRBV11-2 CASSLRDVGYSYNSPLHF TGTGCCAGCAGCCTCCGGGACGTTGGTTACTCCTATAATTCACCCCTCCACTTT
many 13 TRBJ2-4 NA TRBV29-1 CSVVTGGDNIQYF TGCAGCGTGGTCACAGGGGGGGACAACATTCAGTACTTC
many 15 TRBJ2-7 NA TRBV4-3 CASSQEGSGSYEQYF TGCGCCAGCAGCCAAGAAGGGTCAGGGAGCTACGAGCAGTACTTC
many 15 TRBJ1-5 NA TRBV20-1 CSARGPGGSGQPQHF TGCAGTGCTAGAGGGCCAGGCGGGTCCGGTCAGCCCCAGCATTTT
many 14 TRBJ1-6 NA TRBV4-3 CASSQGSYNSPLHF TGCGCCAGCAGCCAGGGGTCCTATAATTCACCCCTCCACTTT
NA 14 TRBJ2-5 NA TRBV9 CASSVIGKQETQYF TGTGCCAGCAGCGTAATAGGAAAACAAGAGACCCAGTACTTC
many 15 TRBJ2-1 TRBD2 TRBV20-1 CSARDPSGHDNEQFF TGCAGTGCTAGAGATCCTAGCGGTCATGACAATGAGCAGTTCTTC
NA 15 TRBJ1-2 TRBD1 TRBV5-1 CASSWGTGRDYGYTF TGCGCCAGCAGCTGGGGGACAGGGCGGGACTATGGCTACACCTTC
NA 17 TRBJ2-3 TRBD2 TRBV4-3 CASSQDKATSDSDTQYF TGCGCCAGCAGCCAAGATAAAGCGACTAGCGATTCGGATACGCAGTATTTT
many 18 TRBJ2-3 NA TRBV6-5 CASSYAGGQYLSTDTQYF TGTGCCAGCAGTTACGCCGGAGGACAGTACCTTAGCACAGATACGCAGTATTTT
NA 20 TRBJ2-1 NA TRBV11-1 CASSPMRTQTSGGAWNEQFF TGTGCCAGCAGCCCTATGCGGACTCAGACAAGTGGGGGGGCCTGGAATGAGCAGTTCTTC
NA 13 TRBJ1-2 TRBD1 TRBV2 CASRGDSLYGYTF TGTGCCAGCAGGGGGGACAGTCTCTATGGCTACACCTTC
NA 16 TRBJ1-2 TRBD1 TRBV5-6 CASSSGVARGASGYTF TGTGCCAGCAGCTCCGGGGTGGCCAGGGGGGCATCCGGCTACACCTTC
NA 14 TRBJ2-1 TRBD1 TRBV15 CATSSRDSYNEQFF TGTGCCACCAGCAGCCGGGACAGCTACAATGAGCAGTTCTTC
few 13 TRBJ1-1 NA TRBV5-1 CASRGSGGTEAFF TGCGCCAGCCGGGGATCGGGCGGCACTGAAGCTTTCTTT
few 15 TRBJ2-7 TRBD2 TRBV20-1 CSARGPRGGRNEQYF TGCAGTGCTAGAGGTCCGCGGGGGGGGCGCAACGAGCAGTACTTC
NA 17 TRBJ2-1 TRBD2 TRBV15 CATSREKSGASYNEQFF TGTGCCACCAGCAGAGAGAAGAGCGGGGCCTCCTACAATGAGCAGTTCTTC
NA 14 TRBJ1-2 NA TRBV20-1 CSARVTRGYYGYTF TGCAGTGCTAGAGTGACCCGGGGCTACTATGGCTACACCTTC
few 13 TRBJ1-5 NA TRBV10-3 CAISESRGQPQHF TGTGCCATCAGTGAGAGTCGGGGGCAGCCCCAGCATTTT
NA 19 TRBJ1-1 TRBD1 TRBV6-1 CASSVGTGGSKGVSTEAFF TGTGCCAGCAGTGTGGGGACAGGGGGCAGTAAGGGAGTGAGCACTGAAGCTTTCTTT
many 13 TRBJ1-1 NA TRBV20-1 CSAQTGPPRPAFF TGCAGTGCTCAGACCGGGCCCCCGAGGCCAGCTTTCTTT
few 14 TRBJ2-1 TRBD1 TRBV5-1 CASMGQGVRGEQFF TGCGCCAGCATGGGCCAGGGGGTTCGTGGTGAGCAGTTCTTC
few 14 TRBJ1-5 TRBD1 TRBV10-3 CAIRGQGSNQPQHF TGTGCCATCAGGGGACAGGGTAGCAATCAGCCCCAGCATTTT
many 14 TRBJ1-5 TRBD1 TRBV20-1 CSARSGTGAQPQHF TGCAGTGCTAGAAGCGGGACAGGGGCTCAGCCCCAGCATTTT
few 14 TRBJ2-2 TRBD1 TRBV20-1 CSASTGWVAGELFF TGCAGTGCTTCGACAGGGTGGGTCGCCGGGGAGCTGTTTTTT
few 13 TRBJ1-1 NA TRBV21-1 CASSKTCRAEAFF TGTGCCAGCAGCAAAACTTGTCGGGCTGAAGCTTTCTTT
many 14 TRBJ2-1 NA TRBV20-1 CSARDSRSYNEQFF TGCAGTGCTAGGGATAGCCGCTCCTACAATGAGCAGTTCTTC
many 14 TRBJ2-5 NA TRBV12-3/TRBV12-4 CASSLRDFQETQYF TGTGCCAGCAGTTTACGGGACTTCCAAGAGACCCAGTACTTC
few 16 TRBJ2-7 TRBD2 TRBV7-2 CASSLIAGAFSYEQYF TGTGCCAGCAGCTTAATAGCGGGGGCTTTCTCCTACGAGCAGTACTTC
NA 11 TRBJ1-1 NA TRBV11-2 CASSFRKGFFF TGTGCCAGCAGCTTTCGGAAGGGGTTCTTCTTT